A selection of T cell receptor beta chains follows, all from one sample in a study of beta chain features in type 1 diabetes. Profiling relied on immunoSEQ multiplex PCR, and the TCRdb table lists in-frame clones only, not all of them. This table holds 250,000 to 300,000 clones, roughly 25% found once. The sample consisted of naive CD4+ T cells from blood. These receptors all come from a young woman with type 1 diabetes. The CDR3 runs from the conserved cysteine through the conserved F or W. D genes are given only for firm matches. Clone size, where shown, is once, few, many, or a class for clones that have expanded.

clone size: .
J gene: TRBJ1-5
D gene: .
V gene: TRBV7-9
CDR3 DNA: TGTGCCAGCAGCTTAGGTACAGCTTATCAGCCCCAGCATTTT
CDR3 protein: CASSLGTAYQPQHF

clone size: .
J gene: TRBJ1-1
D gene: .
V gene: TRBV10-1
CDR3 DNA: TGCGCCAGCTCTGGACAGATTGAAGCTTTCTTT
CDR3 protein: CASSGQIEAFF

clone size: few
J gene: TRBJ1-4
D gene: TRBD1
V gene: TRBV19
CDR3 DNA: TGTGCCACCGCCGGGACAGGTGAAAAACTGTTTTTT
CDR3 protein: CATAGTGEKLFF

clone size: .
J gene: TRBJ2-1
D gene: TRBD2
V gene: TRBV29-1
CDR3 DNA: TGCAGCGTGGGGCGGACTAGTTCCTCCTATGAGCAGTTCTTC
CDR3 protein: CSVGRTSSSYEQFF

clone size: .
J gene: TRBJ1-5
D gene: .
V gene: TRBV28
CDR3 DNA: TGTGCCAGCAGTTTATCGGGACAAGGGAATCAGCCCCAGCATTTT
CDR3 protein: CASSLSGQGNQPQHF

clone size: .
J gene: TRBJ2-7
D gene: .
V gene: TRBV30
CDR3 DNA: TGTGCCTGGACCAGGGAAGGCTACGAGCAGTACTTC
CDR3 protein: CAWTREGYEQYF

clone size: few
J gene: TRBJ1-3
D gene: .
V gene: TRBV7-2
CDR3 DNA: TGTGCCAGCAGCTTAGGTGCAGGGGACACCATATATTTT
CDR3 protein: CASSLGAGDTIYF

clone size: .
J gene: TRBJ2-1
D gene: TRBD2
V gene: TRBV7-8
CDR3 DNA: TGTGCCAGCAGCTTACAGCCTCTTAGCGGGAGCTCCTACAATGAGCAGTTCTTC
CDR3 protein: CASSLQPLSGSSYNEQFF

clone size: .
J gene: TRBJ1-1
D gene: TRBD1
V gene: TRBV9
CDR3 DNA: TGTGCCAGCAGCGTGGGATGGACAGGGGGCACTGAAGCTTTCTTT
CDR3 protein: CASSVGWTGGTEAFF

clone size: .
J gene: TRBJ2-3
D gene: .
V gene: TRBV29-1
CDR3 DNA: TGCAGCGTTGGGAGTCGGGAGAATGCAGATACGCAGTATTTT
CDR3 protein: CSVGSRENADTQYF

clone size: few
J gene: TRBJ2-7
D gene: .
V gene: TRBV7-2
CDR3 DNA: TGTGCCAGCAGCTTAGGGGGGGTCTCCTACGAGCAGTACTTC
CDR3 protein: CASSLGGVSYEQYF

clone size: .
J gene: TRBJ1-1
D gene: .
V gene: TRBV30
CDR3 DNA: TGTGCCTGGAGTGTCCGGGCTGAAGCTTTCTTT
CDR3 protein: CAWSVRAEAFF

clone size: .
J gene: TRBJ1-1
D gene: TRBD1
V gene: TRBV7-2
CDR3 DNA: TGTGCCAGCAGCTACGGGGACAGGAACACTGAAGCTTTCTTT
CDR3 protein: CASSYGDRNTEAFF

clone size: few
J gene: TRBJ1-2
D gene: .
V gene: TRBV5-1
CDR3 DNA: TGCGCCAGCAGCTTAAGCCTAGGAAGCTATGGCTACACCTTC
CDR3 protein: CASSLSLGSYGYTF

clone size: .
J gene: TRBJ2-7
D gene: TRBD2
V gene: TRBV7-3
CDR3 DNA: TGTGCCAGCAGCTTAACCGGCGGGACTACCTACGAGCAGTACTTC
CDR3 protein: CASSLTGGTTYEQYF

clone size: .
J gene: TRBJ2-1
D gene: .
V gene: TRBV11-2
CDR3 DNA: TGTGCCAGCAGCTTAGCTCCCGTCAATGAGCAGTTCTTC
CDR3 protein: CASSLAPVNEQFF

clone size: .
J gene: TRBJ2-2
D gene: .
V gene: TRBV4-1
CDR3 DNA: TGCGCCAGCAGCCACAAGGGGACGAACACCGGGGAGCTGTTTTTT
CDR3 protein: CASSHKGTNTGELFF

clone size: few
J gene: TRBJ2-7
D gene: .
V gene: TRBV5-1
CDR3 DNA: TGCGCCAGCAGCTTGGTTGGGCCAAGGGAGCAGTACTTC
CDR3 protein: CASSLVGPREQYF

clone size: .
J gene: TRBJ2-2
D gene: .
V gene: TRBV23-1
CDR3 DNA: TGCGCCAGCAGACTAGGGAGGACTAACGACACCGGGGAGCTGTTTTTT
CDR3 protein: CASRLGRTNDTGELFF

clone size: few
J gene: TRBJ2-2
D gene: .
V gene: TRBV29-1
CDR3 DNA: TGCAGCGTTATGGACTCTCCCCGGGAGCTGTTTTTT
CDR3 protein: CSVMDSPRELFF

clone size: few
J gene: TRBJ2-3
D gene: .
V gene: TRBV2
CDR3 DNA: TGTGCCAGCGGGGGGTGGAGCGCCCCTGGAAATACGCAGTATTTT
CDR3 protein: CASGGWSAPGNTQYF

clone size: .
J gene: TRBJ2-7
D gene: TRBD1
V gene: TRBV28
CDR3 DNA: TGTGCCAGCAGTCCTGGACAGGGGGTAGGGGAGCAGTACTTC
CDR3 protein: CASSPGQGVGEQYF